This is a list of T cell receptor beta chains from one sample in a study of T-cell reconstitution after alpha-beta-depleted transplantation in children. TCRdb reprocessed the PCR reads with MiXCR, giving one entry per CDR3 protein. Altogether some 500,000 distinct CDR3 sequences are present, about 18% being singletons, with the ten largest covering 2.5% to 4%. The sequenced sample was PBMCs from the stem cell graft donor, obtained from the stem cell graft. The source is a human donor who donated a stem cell graft to a child with acute lymphoblastic leukemia. The CDR3 runs from the conserved cysteine through the conserved F or W. D genes are given only for firm matches. Clone size, where shown, is once, few, many, or a class for clones that have expanded.

TRBJ2-4	TRBD2	TRBV11-2	NA	CASSLLWTSASQENIQYF	TGTGCCAGCAGCTTACTGTGGACTAGCGCATCGCAGGAAAACATTCAGTACTTC
TRBJ2-1	NA	TRBV5-1	few	CASSGAGRQINEQFF	TGCGCCAGCAGCGGGGCGGGACGGCAGATTAATGAGCAGTTCTTC
TRBJ1-2	NA	TRBV28	NA	CASSDLLTAYGYTF	TGTGCCAGCAGTGATTTACTCACTGCCTATGGCTACACCTTC
TRBJ2-3	NA	TRBV7-6	NA	CASSRPPSTSTDTQYF	TGTGCCAGCAGCCGCCCCCCCTCCACTAGCACAGATACGCAGTATTTT
TRBJ2-7	NA	TRBV29-1	NA	CSALEGTYEQYF	TGCAGCGCCCTCGAGGGGACCTACGAGCAGTACTTC
TRBJ2-1	TRBD2	TRBV10-3	NA	CAISESGGSYNEQFF	TGTGCCATCAGTGAGTCCGGCGGGAGCTACAATGAGCAGTTCTTC
TRBJ2-3	TRBD2	TRBV5-1	NA	CASSWSGGLTDTQYF	TGCGCCAGCAGCTGGTCGGGGGGGCTCACAGATACGCAGTATTTT
TRBJ2-1	NA	TRBV25-1	few	CASIGSGDYNEQFF	TGTGCCAGTATCGGATCTGGGGATTACAATGAGCAGTTCTTC
TRBJ2-1	TRBD2	TRBV7-2	few	CASSSTGTRSNEQFF	TGTGCCAGCAGCTCTACCGGGACTAGATCCAATGAGCAGTTCTTC
TRBJ1-1	NA	TRBV10-3	NA	CAISERWGGMNTEAFF	TGTGCCATCAGTGAGAGGTGGGGGGGAATGAACACTGAAGCTTTCTTT
TRBJ1-1	NA	TRBV6-1	few	CASSNAGGTEAFF	TGTGCCAGCTCGAATGCTGGGGGGACTGAAGCTTTCTTT
TRBJ2-5	NA	TRBV5-1	NA	CASSSSRWRAISTGETQYF	TGCGCCAGCAGCTCGTCACGATGGCGGGCCATCAGTACCGGAGAGACCCAGTACTTC
TRBJ2-2	TRBD1	TRBV28	NA	CASSPISYRTGNTGELFF	TGTGCCAGCAGTCCCATCTCCTATCGGACAGGGAACACCGGGGAGCTGTTTTTT
TRBJ1-1	TRBD1	TRBV11-2	NA	CASSLDSIGQVDMNTEAFF	TGTGCCAGCAGCTTAGACTCTATCGGACAGGTGGATATGAACACTGAAGCTTTCTTT
TRBJ2-1	NA	TRBV5-1	many	CASSLDNEQFF	TGCGCCAGCAGCTTGGACAATGAGCAGTTCTTC
TRBJ2-7	TRBD1	TRBV9	many	CASSVGGTVSYEQYF	TGTGCCAGCAGCGTAGGAGGGACAGTCTCCTACGAGCAGTACTTC
TRBJ1-3	NA	TRBV7-9	few	CASSLARLGAYGNTIYF	TGTGCCAGCAGCTTAGCGCGGTTGGGGGCGTATGGAAACACCATATATTTT
TRBJ2-1	NA	TRBV27	NA	CASSYLAGDYNEQFF	TGTGCCAGCAGTTATCTGGCCGGGGACTACAATGAGCAGTTCTTC
TRBJ2-7	TRBD2	TRBV5-1	NA	CASSAALAGVAYEQYF	TGCGCCAGCAGCGCGGCCCTAGCGGGAGTTGCCTACGAGCAGTACTTC
TRBJ2-2	TRBD2	TRBV5-1	many	CASSRPLGSGTNTGELFF	TGCGCCAGCAGCCGCCCTCTGGGGAGCGGGACGAACACCGGGGAGCTGTTTTTT
TRBJ2-7	TRBD2	TRBV20-1	few	CSATRLAASYEQYF	TGCAGTGCTACCCGACTAGCGGCGAGCTACGAGCAGTACTTC
TRBJ2-7	NA	TRBV9	NA	CASSVTTRINEQYF	TGTGCCAGCAGCGTAACGACCCGGATCAACGAGCAGTACTTC
TRBJ2-1	TRBD2	TRBV29-1	NA	CSVEAGREFYNEQFF	TGCAGCGTTGAAGCCGGGAGGGAGTTTTACAATGAGCAGTTCTTC
TRBJ1-2	TRBD1	TRBV27	NA	CASSPGTGLKANYGYTF	TGTGCCAGCAGTCCCGGGACAGGGCTCAAAGCTAACTATGGCTACACCTTC
TRBJ1-1	NA	TRBV5-1	few	CASSFGPTSYTEAFF	TGCGCCAGCAGCTTCGGCCCTACAAGTTACACTGAAGCTTTCTTT
TRBJ2-1	NA	TRBV6-5	many	CASSLGNYNEQFF	TGTGCCAGCAGTTTGGGGAACTACAATGAGCAGTTCTTC